Listed below are T cell receptor beta chains from one sample, sequenced in a study of blood T cell dynamics during melanoma immunotherapy. Libraries were prepared by immunoSEQ multiplex PCR; TCRdb keeps only in-frame clonotypes and omits some of them. The sample contains around 6,600 clones, around three quarters of which appear only once. The sample here was blood, taken from a patient treated with checkpoint blockade. These TCRs come from a human donor with melanoma. Each CDR3 is given with its conserved first and last residue. A D gene is named only where the DNA matches it firmly. Size values are once, few and many counts, or a class for expanded clones, and some rows have none.

>.|TRBJ1-1|TRBV10-1|.
TGCGCCAGCAGGGAGACAGGTTCGAACACTGAAGCTTTCTTT
CASRETGSNTEAFF
>.|TRBJ2-4|TRBV30|once
TGTGCCTGGAGTGGCTGGGTACTAGCCAAAAACATTCAGTACTTC
CAWSGWVLAKNIQYF
>TRBD1|TRBJ1-1|TRBV25-1|.
TGTGCCAGCGGGGGGACAGGCGCCAACACTGAAGCTTTCTTT
CASGGTGANTEAFF
>.|TRBJ1-1|TRBV28|.
TGTGCCAGCATTCTAAATCCGGGGCCTGAAGCTTTCTTT
CASILNPGPEAFF
>.|TRBJ1-5|TRBV7-4|.
TGTGCCAGCAGCCCTAAAGCTTGGGACTTCAGCAATCAGCCCCAGCATTTT
CASSPKAWDFSNQPQHF
>.|TRBJ1-4|TRBV6-5|.
TGTGCCAGCATGGCGCCAGGAAAGAATGAAAAACTGTTTTTT
CASMAPGKNEKLFF
>TRBD2|TRBJ2-3|TRBV6-1|.
TGTGCCAGCAGTGAAAGGGTGAGCGGGGGGGTGAGAGATACGCAGTATTTT
CASSERVSGGVRDTQYF
>.|TRBJ1-2|TRBV19|.
TGTGCCAGTAGTATAGATAGGTCAGGCATGGAATCTGGCTACACCTTC
CASSIDRSGMESGYTF
>.|TRBJ1-1|TRBV7-2|.
TGTGCCAGCAGCGCGAGACAGAATATGAACACTGAAGCTTTCTTT
CASSARQNMNTEAFF
>TRBD1|TRBJ2-3|TRBV23-1|.
TGCGCCAGCAGTCGCCAGAACAGGGGGCCCAACACAGATACGCAGTATTTT
CASSRQNRGPNTDTQYF
>TRBD1|TRBJ2-1|TRBV5-4|.
TGTGCCAGCAGCCTGACAGGGAACAATGAGCAGTTCTTC
CASSLTGNNEQFF
>TRBD2|TRBJ2-6|TRBV7-3|.
TGTGCCAGCAGCTTAAGACTAGCGGGTAACTCTGGGGCCAACGTCCTGACTTTC
CASSLRLAGNSGANVLTF
>.|TRBJ1-1|TRBV30|few
TGTGCCTGGAGAGCCCAGGGGAGGAGGTCGGAAGCTTTCTTT
CAWRAQGRRSEAFF
>.|TRBJ2-1|TRBV7-8|.
TGTGCCAGCAGCCCTCCGGAGGGTCTGAATGAGCAGTTCTTC
CASSPPEGLNEQFF
>TRBD1|TRBJ2-3|TRBV18|.
TGTGCCAGCTCACCCGGACAGGGTTGGCCGTATTTT
CASSPGQGWPYF
>TRBD2|TRBJ2-1|TRBV18|.
TGTGCCAGCTCACCAGACCTAGCGGGGGGCCTGAATGAGCAGTTCTTC
CASSPDLAGGLNEQFF
>TRBD1|TRBJ2-3|TRBV9|.
TGTGCCAGCAGCGTACACGGGACAGGGGGCACAGATACGCAGTATTTT
CASSVHGTGGTDTQYF
>.|TRBJ2-7|TRBV7-9|.
TGTGCCAGCAGCTTACGCCGAGACAGAACCTACGAGCAGTACTTC
CASSLRRDRTYEQYF
>TRBD1|TRBJ1-2|TRBV14|.
TGTGCCAGCAGCCAAAGACAGGGGAGAACTAACTATGGCTACACCTTC
CASSQRQGRTNYGYTF
>TRBD1|TRBJ2-1|TRBV19|.
TGTGCCAGTACCCCCGGGACAGGCGCTCGGGATGAGCAGTTCTTC
CASTPGTGARDEQFF
>.|TRBJ2-1|TRBV7-3|.
TGTGCCAGCAGCTTAACACCTTCTAGCTCTGAGCAGTTCTTC
CASSLTPSSSEQFF
>TRBD1|TRBJ2-1|TRBV11-2|.
TGTGCCAGCGGGACTCTACAGGGGGTGGTCAATGAGCAGTTCTTC
CASGTLQGVVNEQFF
>.|TRBJ2-3|TRBV5-1|.
TGCGCCAGCAGCTTCGGGGTCTCTAGCACAGATACGCAGTATTTT
CASSFGVSSTDTQYF
>.|TRBJ2-3|TRBV2|.
TGTGCCAGCAGTCCCCCCTCGCGGGCCACCACAGATACGCAGTATTTT
CASSPPSRATTDTQYF
>TRBD1|TRBJ1-5|TRBV6-1|.
TGTGCCAGCAACCTAGGACAGGGCGGCAATCAGCCCCAGCATTTT
CASNLGQGGNQPQHF
>.|TRBJ1-1|TRBV6-5|.
TGTGCCAGCAAAAAGAGGGGTTCTGCCACTGAAGCTTTCTTT
CASKKRGSATEAFF
>.|TRBJ2-3|TRBV2|.
TGTGCCAGCAGTGATTTACAAGTAACGCAGTATTTT
CASSDLQVTQYF
>TRBD2|TRBJ2-3|TRBV4-1|.
TGCGCCAGCAGCCAAGGCTTCCAGAGCGGGGGCACAGATACGCAGTATTTT
CASSQGFQSGGTDTQYF
>.|TRBJ2-1|TRBV27|.
TGTGCCAGCAGTTTAGTAGGGAGTAGCGCAAGTTCCTACAATGAGCAGTTCTTC
CASSLVGSSASSYNEQFF
>.|TRBJ2-1|TRBV7-9|few
TGTGCCAGCAGAGGCAGGCTGTTCAATGAGCAGTTCTTC
CASRGRLFNEQFF
>TRBD1|TRBJ1-3|TRBV6-6|.
TGTGCCAGCAGTTACTCGTCAGGGGGCTATGGAAACACCATATATTTT
CASSYSSGGYGNTIYF
>TRBD1|TRBJ1-2|TRBV28|few
TGTGCCAGCAGCCTGACAGGGTACTATGGCTACACCTTC
CASSLTGYYGYTF
>TRBD2|TRBJ2-7|TRBV7-9|.
TGTGCCAGCAGCCCGACTAGCGGGGCCACCTACGAGCAGTACTTC
CASSPTSGATYEQYF
>.|TRBJ1-5|TRBV5-5|few
TGTGCCAGCAGCTTGGAGGCAGCAGATCAGCCCCAGCATTTT
CASSLEAADQPQHF
>TRBD2|TRBJ2-3|TRBV7-6|.
TGTGCCAGCAGCTTAGCGCCTAGCGGGAACTCAGATACGCAGTATTTT
CASSLAPSGNSDTQYF
>.|TRBJ2-3|TRBV14|once
TGTGCCAGCAGCCAAGGGACAGCCGCAGATACGCAGTATTTT
CASSQGTAADTQYF
>TRBD1|TRBJ1-4|TRBV5-1|.
TGCGCCAGCAGCCGTACAGGGGAGGCAACTAATGAAAAACTGTTTTTT
CASSRTGEATNEKLFF
>.|TRBJ1-4|TRBV2|few
TGTGCCAGCAGTAGACATGAAAAACTGTTTTTT
CASSRHEKLFF
>.|TRBJ2-5|TRBV18|.
TGTGCCAGCCTAAGGGCCGTAGGAGAGACCCAGTACTTC
CASLRAVGETQYF
>TRBD1|TRBJ1-1|TRBV6-5|.
TGTGCCAGCAGTTACAACAGGGGTCTTACTGAAGCTTTCTTT
CASSYNRGLTEAFF
>TRBD2|TRBJ2-5|TRBV5-1|.
TGCGCCAGCAGGAGGGGGACTAGCGGGACGAAAGAGACCCAGTACTTC
CASRRGTSGTKETQYF
>TRBD1|TRBJ1-2|TRBV5-1|few
TGCGCCAGCAGCATAGGACAGGGCACGGATGGCTACACCTTC
CASSIGQGTDGYTF
>.|TRBJ2-3|TRBV19|.
TGTGCCAGTAGTCATTGGCAGGGCACCACAGATACGCAGTATTTT
CASSHWQGTTDTQYF
>.|TRBJ1-1|TRBV7-9|.
TGTGCCAGCAGCCCCGGTCTCGAGAACACTGAAGCTTTCTTT
CASSPGLENTEAFF
>.|TRBJ2-3|TRBV5-4|.
TGTGCCAGCAGCCGGAGGGAGACAGATACGCAGTATTTT
CASSRRETDTQYF
>.|TRBJ2-4|TRBV6-6|.
TGTGCCAGCAGTTACTCAGACCAGAATAATCAAAACATTCAGTACTTC
CASSYSDQNNQNIQYF
>TRBD1|TRBJ2-7|TRBV27|.
TGTGCCAGCAGTTTATATCAGGGGGCGAGGGAGCAGTACTTC
CASSLYQGAREQYF
>.|TRBJ1-2|TRBV19|.
TGTGCCAGTAGTATCGACGCTTCCTATGGCTACACCTTC
CASSIDASYGYTF
>TRBD2|TRBJ2-3|TRBV4-1|.
TGCGCCAGCAGCCCAGCTTGGATTAGCGGGGGGCTAGATACGCAGTATTTT
CASSPAWISGGLDTQYF
>.|TRBJ2-7|TRBV4-2|.
TGTGCCAGCAGCCAAGATCCGGGGGCGTCCTACGAGCAGTACTTC
CASSQDPGASYEQYF
>.|TRBJ2-1|TRBV9|.
TGTGCCAGCAGCGTAGACGGTAACTACAATGAGCAGTTCTTC
CASSVDGNYNEQFF
>.|TRBJ2-3|TRBV5-1|.
TGCGCCAGCAGCTTATGGACTGCCGAAGATACGCAGTATTTT
CASSLWTAEDTQYF
>.|TRBJ1-5|TRBV30|.
TGTGCCTGGAACAACGGGGGCAATCAGCCCCAGCATTTT
CAWNNGGNQPQHF
>TRBD2|TRBJ2-2|TRBV5-1|.
TGCGCCAGCGGGGAGGGCCCCGGGGAGCTGTTTTTT
CASGEGPGELFF
>TRBD2|TRBJ2-7|TRBV6-4|.
TGTGCCAGCAGTGACTTAGGGACTAGCGGGAGGCACGACGAGCAGTACTTC
CASSDLGTSGRHDEQYF